Listed here are 14 T cell receptor beta chains from one sample, sequenced in a study of blood T cells in healthy people across ages. A sample-barcoded 5' primer and a J-beta primer mix were used in a second PCR of about 6 to 12 cycles. In TCRdb, the 5' RACE reads were re-called with MiXCR into one record per CDR3 protein. The sample has around 1,000,000 distinct CDR3 sequences, less than 25% seen once. The same sample was also studied in work on T cells of mothers and their children.

Sequencing input: blood. The receptors shown here come from a girl aged 2 to 10 in good health.

This clonotype was counted only a few times. This sequence joins TRBV20-1 and TRBJ1-1; unclear D gene. The CDR3 loop spans 14 amino acids. Germline values: CDR1 DFQATT, CDR2 SNEGSKA (reference sequence). Trimming shortened V by 5 bases and J by 2 bases, and 15 bases separated the two germline ends. The CDR3 spells CSAGGVGSNTEAFF. CDR3 coding DNA: TGCAGTGCTGGCGGAGTGGGGTCTAACACTGAAGCTTTCTTT.

In its sample, this clonotype was seen a few times. The chain combines TRBV9 with TRBJ1-4; 7 bases line up with TRBD1. V lost 4 bases, J lost 0 bases, and 6 bases stayed unmatched. Germline V gene sequence: CDR1 SGDLS, CDR2 YYNGEE. The CDR3 is made up of 16 amino acids. DNA of the CDR3: TGTGCCAGCAGCTCCGGACAGGTCGCAACTAATGAAAAACTGTTTTTT. Its translation: CASSSGQVATNEKLFF.

The V call is TRBV6-2 or TRBV6-3, the J call TRBJ1-1, with D possibly TRBD1 on 6 matching bases. The V gene lost 4 bases and the J gene lost 1 base, with 22 bases spanning the gap. CDR3 size: 18 residues. Germline CDR1 is MNHEY and CDR2 is SVGEGT. CDR3 DNA: TGTGCCAGCAGTTTTAGGATCTTTTTGGGGGCTTCGAACACTGAAGCTTTCTTT. Its protein is CASSFRIFLGASNTEAFF.

The rearrangement links TRBV7-8 to TRBJ2-3; 16 nucleotides line up with TRBD2. The germline V gene encodes CDR1 SGHVS and CDR2 FQNEAQ. The CDR3 totals 16 residues. The trim removed 4 bases at V and 4 bases at J, leaving 2 bases unmatched. CDR3 bases: TGTGCCAGCAGCTGGGGGACTAGCGGGGGGGCAGATACGCAGTATTTT. Its translation is CASSWGTSGGADTQYF.

The chain recombines TRBV29-1 with TRBJ1-2; D remains ambiguous. Trimming cost V 4 bases and J 6 bases, with 15 bases left between them. The CDR3 extends over 13 amino acids. CDR1 and CDR2 (germline): SQVTM, ANQGSEA. DNA of the CDR3: TGCAGCGTTGTATACCGTCAGCCCCATGGCTACACCTTC. It translates to CSVVYRQPHGYTF.

This clonotype showed up just a few times. J is TRBJ2-3 and V is TRBV7-9; 12 positions agree with TRBD2. This CDR3 region has 14 residues. With 3 bases clipped from V and 10 bases from J, the junction kept 5 bases outside the gene matches. The germline V gene encodes CDR1 SEHNR and CDR2 FQNEAQ (reference sequence). The CDR3 reads CASSFGTSGFPQYF. The CDR3 coding sequence is TGTGCCAGCAGCTTCGGGACTAGCGGGTTCCCGCAGTATTTT.

This CDR3 is CASSLGTHLYGYTF. CDR3 DNA: TGTGCCAGCAGCTTAGGGACGCACCTCTATGGCTACACCTTC. This rearrangement joins TRBV7-2 to TRBJ1-2; D gene uncertain. This CDR3 is 14 amino acids long. Per the germline V gene, CDR1 is SGHTA and CDR2 is FQGNSA. The V and J ends lost 1 base and 4 bases respectively, with 10 bases between them.

This clonotype was seen a few times. V usage is TRBV3-1 and J usage is TRBJ1-3; no clear D. V lost 4 bases, J lost 2 bases, and 12 bases lay in between. This CDR3 is 15 amino acids long. Germline CDR1 is LGHDT and CDR2 is YNNKEL (reference sequence). The CDR3 here is CASSRTFGAGNTIYF. In DNA form, the CDR3 reads TGTGCCAGCAGCCGGACGTTCGGGGCTGGAAACACCATATATTTT.

This clonotype was observed a few times. The rearrangement links TRBV6-5 to TRBJ2-5, with TRBD2 matching over 9 bases. The DNA end is more similar to TRBJ2-1, so the J call may be wrong. This CDR3 contains 14 residues. Germline V gene lookup returns CDR1 MNHEY and CDR2 SVGAGI. The CDR3 sequence: CASIWAGGNGEQFF. The CDR3 DNA follows: TGTGCCAGCATATGGGCGGGGGGGAATGGTGAGCAGTTCTTC.

The rearrangement joins TRBV18 to TRBJ2-3; D call uncertain. In germline, CDR1 is KGHSH, CDR2 LQKENI. This CDR3 contains 15 residues. Trimming removed 3 bases from V and 1 base from J, with 11 bases in between. The CDR3 protein is CASSPRRRGTDTQYF. The DNA for the CDR3 is TGTGCCAGCTCACCTCGGCGACGCGGCACAGATACGCAGTATTTT.

This sequence joins TRBV7-2 and TRBJ1-1, with 7 bases identical to TRBD1. The V gene's germline CDR1 is SGHTA and CDR2 FQGNSA. Trimming at V came to 3 bases and at J to 4 bases, leaving 2 bases not matched to a gene. The CDR3 length is 13 residues. In DNA, the CDR3 is TGTGCCAGCAGCTTTGGGGACAGCACTGAAGCTTTCTTT. Its protein is CASSFGDSTEAFF. Full variable domain (missing parts from reference TRBV7-2 and TRBJ1-1): GAGVSQSPSNKVTEKGKDVELRCDPISGHTALYWYRQSLGQGLEFLIYFQGNSAPDKSGLPSDRFSAERTGGSVSTLTIQRTQQEDSAVYLCASSFGDSTEAFFGQGTRLTVV.

The chain carries TRBV6-2 or TRBV6-3 and TRBJ2-5, with 13 bases aligning to TRBD2. The J call is uncertain, as TRBJ2-1 better fits the DNA end. The germline V gene encodes CDR1 MNHEY and CDR2 SVGEGT. The CDR3 extends over 15 amino acids. CDR3 amino acids: CASRSGLAGVFEQFF. The CDR3, as DNA: TGTGCCAGCAGATCCGGACTAGCGGGGGTTTTTGAGCAGTTCTTC.

The table lists this clonotype with a few counts. The V call is TRBV5-5, the J call TRBJ2-5; D unclear. Per the germline V gene, CDR1 is SGHKS and CDR2 is YYEKEE (reference sequence). Trimming removed 4 bases from V and 5 bases from J, with 18 bases in between. The CDR3 covers 15 residues. The CDR3 spells CASSQSRPGKETQYF. CDR3 nucleotide sequence: TGTGCCAGCAGCCAGAGTCGTCCCGGCAAGGAGACCCAGTACTTC.

This clonotype was counted only a few times. The chain employs TRBV29-1 and TRBJ2-1; D could derive from TRBD1 or TRBD2 (5 bases each). The last part of the DNA fits TRBJ2-7 better; the J call may be wrong. The CDR3 is 13 amino acids. CDR1 SQVTM and CDR2 ANQGSEA come from the germline V gene. The CDR3 bases are TGCAGCGTCCTCGGGACGATGAGCTACGAGCAGTACTTC. Encoded protein: CSVLGTMSYEQYF.